The present entry profiles one TCR beta chain with its context. Its binding antigen is unknown. No much larger clone exists at a distance of one base, and base qualities are not known. Library preparation employed the immunoSEQ multiplex PCR assay. TCRdb stores this immuneACCESS table with in-frame sequences only. Part of the clones is absent; in the studies checked, under half of the shortfall reflects unresolved V genes, and no reason is known for the rest. The sample profile shows 500,000 to 550,000 clones; around three quarters of them were found once. The ten biggest clones cover more than 0.01% of the sample. The data originate from a study of shared T cell receptors in the human thymus (dated by TCRdb to the early 2020s). In terms of the full investigation: The study examined how self-reactive, shared T-cell receptor alpha chains are generated in the human thymus.

Spanning cysteine to phenylalanine, the CDR3 consists of 13 amino acids. CDR3 DNA only is kept here, 39 bases in frame from base 1. Trimming removed 5 bases from V and 9 bases from J; the gene matches leave 3 bases unexplained. CDR1 is given as SSHAT and CDR2 as FNYEAQ, both from the germline V gene (reference sequence). This sample was shared with a second study, whose subject was human thymus T cells. The second study reports: In Finland, the donors were immunologically healthy infants who were having open corrective cardiac surgery for congenital heart defects. Thymus tissue was obtained as surgical resects removed during corrective cardiac surgery. Usage of V and J gene segments appeared to be biased in both the thymic and the peripheral blood repertoires. According to the related research, thymic TCR repertoires were highly overlapping among unrelated individuals. The study characterized TCR alpha and beta repertoires from about 8 infant thymus samples and four related peripheral blood samples. The infant donors were roughly 7 to 244 days old, and the cohort included roughly six males and two females. After being mechanically released from the tissue, thymocytes were kept at -70 degrees C in pellets of roughly 10-33 million cells. A QIAsymphony instrument was used to extract genomic DNA from the frozen cell pellets. Using the immunoSEQ multiplex PCR assay, the TCRB and TCRAD loci were amplified from a standardized quantity of quality-controlled genomic DNA. The amplicons covered the V(D)J region and were long enough to include the CDR3 and to identify the V and J genes. The amplicons were sequenced on an Illumina platform via the commercial immunoSEQ service. Primer bias and sequencing errors were corrected as previously described, and TCRAD and TCRB definitions were based on the IMGT database. Analysis of the repertoires was done with immunoSEQ Analyzer 3.0 and VDJTools and included basic statistics, V/J segment usage, diversity estimates, rarefaction and pairwise overlap. Diversity was estimated using the Chao1, ChaoE, Efron-Thisted, Shannon and inverse Simpson indices, and was also estimated on datasets down-sampled to the size of the smallest sample. Repertoire overlap was assessed by strict matching of CDR3 nucleotide sequence, V gene and J gene, and clustering was done by Jaccard-based multidimensional scaling. Thymus samples yielded on average roughly 840,000 unique TCRB clonotypes, compared with roughly 92,000 from blood samples.

The TCR comes from a boy less than two years old with a congenital heart defect. Donor details come from another sample of the same person, matched by shared clones. Sample: thymocytes. The chain links TRBV7-7 with TRBJ2-1; 11 nucleotides in the junction match TRBD2. The DNA sequence is as follows: TGTGCCAGCAGCCCCGGACTAGCGGGTGAGCAGTTCTTC. It codes for CASSPGLAGEQFF.